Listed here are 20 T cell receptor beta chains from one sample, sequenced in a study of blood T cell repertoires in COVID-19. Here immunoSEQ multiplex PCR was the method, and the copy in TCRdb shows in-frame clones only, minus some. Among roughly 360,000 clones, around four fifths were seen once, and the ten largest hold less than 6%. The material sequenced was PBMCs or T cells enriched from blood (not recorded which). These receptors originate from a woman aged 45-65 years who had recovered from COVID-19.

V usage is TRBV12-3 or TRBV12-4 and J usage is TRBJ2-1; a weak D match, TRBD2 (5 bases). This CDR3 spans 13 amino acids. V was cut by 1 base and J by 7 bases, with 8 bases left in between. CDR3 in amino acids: CASSLGGANEQFF. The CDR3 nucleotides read TGTGCCAGCAGTTTAGGGGGAGCAAATGAGCAGTTCTTC.

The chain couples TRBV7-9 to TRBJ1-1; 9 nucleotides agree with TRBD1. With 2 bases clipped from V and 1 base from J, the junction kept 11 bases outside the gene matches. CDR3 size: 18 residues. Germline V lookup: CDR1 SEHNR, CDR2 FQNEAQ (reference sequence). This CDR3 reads CASSLNWGTGLRNTEAFF. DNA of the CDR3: TGTGCCAGCAGCTTAAATTGGGGGACAGGGTTGAGGAACACTGAAGCTTTCTTT. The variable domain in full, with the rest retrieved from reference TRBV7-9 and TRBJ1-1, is DTGVSQNPRHKITKRGQNVTFRCDPISEHNRLYWYRQTLGQGPEFLTYFQNEAQLEKSRLLSDRFSAERPKGSFSTLEIQRTEQGDSAMYLCASSLNWGTGLRNTEAFFGQGTRLTVV.

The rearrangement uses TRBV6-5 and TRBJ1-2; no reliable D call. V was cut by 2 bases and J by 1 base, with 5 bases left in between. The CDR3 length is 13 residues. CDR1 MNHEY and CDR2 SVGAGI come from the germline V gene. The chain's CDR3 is CASSYANNYGYTF. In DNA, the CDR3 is TGTGCCAGCAGTTACGCTAATAACTATGGCTACACCTTC.

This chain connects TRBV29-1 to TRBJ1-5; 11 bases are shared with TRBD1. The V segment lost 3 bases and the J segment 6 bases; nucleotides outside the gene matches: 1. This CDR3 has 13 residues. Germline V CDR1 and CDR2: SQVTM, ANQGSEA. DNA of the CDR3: TGCAGCGTTGACGGGACAGGGGGTCAGCCCCAGCATTTT. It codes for CSVDGTGGQPQHF.

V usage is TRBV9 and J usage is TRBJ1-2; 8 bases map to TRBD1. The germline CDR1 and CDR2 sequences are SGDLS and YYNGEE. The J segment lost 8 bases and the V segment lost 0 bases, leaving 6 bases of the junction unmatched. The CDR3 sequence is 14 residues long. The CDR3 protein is CASSVGGQGGGYTF. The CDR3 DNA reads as TGTGCCAGCAGCGTAGGAGGACAGGGTGGGGGCTACACCTTC.

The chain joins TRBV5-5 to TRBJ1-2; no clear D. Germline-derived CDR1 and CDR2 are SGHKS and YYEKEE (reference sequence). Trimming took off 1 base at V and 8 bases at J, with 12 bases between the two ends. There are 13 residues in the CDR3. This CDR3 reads CASSLTRVGGYTF. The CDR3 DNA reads TGTGCCAGCAGCTTGACGAGGGTGGGAGGCTACACCTTC.

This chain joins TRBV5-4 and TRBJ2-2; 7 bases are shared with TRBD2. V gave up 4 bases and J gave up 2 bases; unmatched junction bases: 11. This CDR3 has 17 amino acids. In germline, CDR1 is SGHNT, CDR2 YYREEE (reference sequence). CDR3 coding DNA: TGTGCCAGCAGCCCTTTTCGTGCTAGCGGAAACACCGGGGAGCTGTTTTTT. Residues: CASSPFRASGNTGELFF.

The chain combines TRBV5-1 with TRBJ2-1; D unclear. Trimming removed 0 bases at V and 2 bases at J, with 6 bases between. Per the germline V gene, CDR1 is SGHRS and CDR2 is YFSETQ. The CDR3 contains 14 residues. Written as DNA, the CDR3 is TGCGCCAGCAGCTTGGCTCAGGCCTACAATGAGCAGTTCTTC. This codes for CASSLAQAYNEQFF. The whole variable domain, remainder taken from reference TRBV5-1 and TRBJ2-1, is KAGVTQTPRYLIKTRGQQVTLSCSPISGHRSVSWYQQTPGQGLQFLFEYFSETQRNKGNFPGRFSGRQFSNSRSEMNVSTLELGDSALYLCASSLAQAYNEQFFGPGTRLTVL.

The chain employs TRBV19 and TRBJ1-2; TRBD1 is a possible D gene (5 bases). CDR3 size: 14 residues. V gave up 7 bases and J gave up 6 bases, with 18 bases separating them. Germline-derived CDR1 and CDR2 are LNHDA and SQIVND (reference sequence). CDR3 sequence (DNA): TGTGCCAGTACCCGGGACTCAACCACCCATGGCTACACCTTC. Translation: CASTRDSTTHGYTF.

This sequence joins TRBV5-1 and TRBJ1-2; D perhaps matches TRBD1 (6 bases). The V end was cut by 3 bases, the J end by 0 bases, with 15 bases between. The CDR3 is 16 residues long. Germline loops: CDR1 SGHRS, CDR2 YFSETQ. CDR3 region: CASSSGQTLPNYGYTF. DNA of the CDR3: TGCGCCAGCAGCTCCGGACAGACTCTGCCTAACTATGGCTACACCTTC.

CDR3 residues: CAWSVGQGAAGPQHF. The DNA of the CDR3 is TGTGCCTGGAGTGTGGGACAGGGGGCCGCCGGGCCCCAGCATTTT. This rearrangement joins TRBV30 to TRBJ1-5, with 12 bases lining up with TRBD1. This CDR3 contains 15 residues. CDR1 GTSNPN and CDR2 SVGIG come from the germline V gene (reference sequence). V shed 0 bases, J shed 9 bases, and the junction held 6 bases outside the gene matches.

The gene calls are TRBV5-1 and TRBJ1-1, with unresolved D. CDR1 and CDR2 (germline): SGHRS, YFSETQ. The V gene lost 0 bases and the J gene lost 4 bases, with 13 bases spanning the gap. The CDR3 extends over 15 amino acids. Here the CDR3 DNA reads TGCGCCAGCAGCTTGGATCGACCCCTAGGCACTGAAGCTTTCTTT. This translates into CASSLDRPLGTEAFF. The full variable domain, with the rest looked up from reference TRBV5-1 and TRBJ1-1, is KAGVTQTPRYLIKTRGQQVTLSCSPISGHRSVSWYQQTPGQGLQFLFEYFSETQRNKGNFPGRFSGRQFSNSRSEMNVSTLELGDSALYLCASSLDRPLGTEAFFGQGTRLTVV.

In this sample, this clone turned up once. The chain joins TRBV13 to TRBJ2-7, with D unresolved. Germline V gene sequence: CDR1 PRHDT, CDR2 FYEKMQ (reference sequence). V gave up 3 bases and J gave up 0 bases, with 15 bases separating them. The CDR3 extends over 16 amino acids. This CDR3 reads CASSFNPTAFSYEQYF. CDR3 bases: TGTGCCAGCAGCTTTAACCCGACTGCTTTCTCCTACGAGCAGTACTTC.

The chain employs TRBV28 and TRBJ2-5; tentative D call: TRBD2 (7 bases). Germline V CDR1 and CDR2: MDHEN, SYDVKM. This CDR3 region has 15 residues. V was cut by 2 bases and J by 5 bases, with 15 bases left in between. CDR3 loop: CASSLTGRAGETQYF. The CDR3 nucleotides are TGTGCCAGCAGTTTAACAGGGAGGGCCGGGGAGACCCAGTACTTC.

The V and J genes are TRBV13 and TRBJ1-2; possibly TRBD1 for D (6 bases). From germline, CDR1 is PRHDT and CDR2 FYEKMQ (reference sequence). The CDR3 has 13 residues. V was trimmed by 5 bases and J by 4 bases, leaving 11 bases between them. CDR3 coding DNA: TGTGCCAGCAGCGGCGGGGGCCCCTATGGCTACACCTTC. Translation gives CASSGGGPYGYTF.

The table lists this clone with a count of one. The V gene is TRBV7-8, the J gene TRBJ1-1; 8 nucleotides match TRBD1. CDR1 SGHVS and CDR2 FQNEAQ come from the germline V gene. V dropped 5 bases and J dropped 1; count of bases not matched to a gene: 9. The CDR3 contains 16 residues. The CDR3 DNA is TGTGCCAGCAGCACCCCGACAGGGGTTCGGAACACTGAAGCTTTCTTT. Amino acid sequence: CASSTPTGVRNTEAFF.

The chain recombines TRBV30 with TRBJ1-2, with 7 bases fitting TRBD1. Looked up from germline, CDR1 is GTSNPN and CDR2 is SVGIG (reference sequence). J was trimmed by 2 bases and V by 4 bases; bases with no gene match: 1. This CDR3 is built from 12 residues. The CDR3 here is CAWNRGNYGYTF. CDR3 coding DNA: TGTGCCTGGAACAGGGGAAACTATGGCTACACCTTC.

CDR3 bases: TGTGCCAGCAGGACAGGGTTCAACTATGGCTACACCTTC. Protein sequence: CASRTGFNYGYTF. The rearrangement joins TRBV6-5 to TRBJ1-2; 7 bases map to TRBD1. The V gene's germline CDR1 is MNHEY and CDR2 SVGAGI. The CDR3 totals 13 residues. V lost 6 bases and J lost 2; bases outside the gene matches: 3.

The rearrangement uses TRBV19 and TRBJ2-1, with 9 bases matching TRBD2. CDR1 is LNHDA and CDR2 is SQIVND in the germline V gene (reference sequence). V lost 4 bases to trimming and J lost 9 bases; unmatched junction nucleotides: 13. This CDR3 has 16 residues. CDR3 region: CASSTPTGTSSGEQFF. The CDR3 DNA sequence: TGTGCCAGTAGTACCCCGACCGGGACTAGCTCCGGTGAGCAGTTCTTC.

For the CDR3, the DNA is TGCGCCAGCAGCTTCGGACAGCAAAGAAACACCATATATTTT. Protein sequence: CASSFGQQRNTIYF. The chain couples TRBV5-1 to TRBJ1-3; tentatively, D is TRBD1 (6 bases). Deletions cut 2 bases from V and 5 bases from J, with 11 bases between. The CDR3 has 14 residues. CDR1 and CDR2 (germline): SGHRS, YFSETQ.